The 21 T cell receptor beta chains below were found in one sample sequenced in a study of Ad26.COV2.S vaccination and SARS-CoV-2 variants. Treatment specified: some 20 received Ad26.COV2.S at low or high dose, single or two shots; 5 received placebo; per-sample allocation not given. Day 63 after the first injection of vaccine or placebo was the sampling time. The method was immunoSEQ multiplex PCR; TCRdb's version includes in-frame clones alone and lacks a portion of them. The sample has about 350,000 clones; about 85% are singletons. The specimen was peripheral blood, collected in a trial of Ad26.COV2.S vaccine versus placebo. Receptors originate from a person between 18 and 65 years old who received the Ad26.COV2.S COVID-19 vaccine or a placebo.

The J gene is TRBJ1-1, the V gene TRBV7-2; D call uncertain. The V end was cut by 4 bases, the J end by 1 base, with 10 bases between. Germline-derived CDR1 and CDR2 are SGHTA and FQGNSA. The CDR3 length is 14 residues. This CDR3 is CASSSQIGNTEAFF. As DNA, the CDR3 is TGTGCCAGCAGCTCACAAATTGGGAACACTGAAGCTTTCTTT.

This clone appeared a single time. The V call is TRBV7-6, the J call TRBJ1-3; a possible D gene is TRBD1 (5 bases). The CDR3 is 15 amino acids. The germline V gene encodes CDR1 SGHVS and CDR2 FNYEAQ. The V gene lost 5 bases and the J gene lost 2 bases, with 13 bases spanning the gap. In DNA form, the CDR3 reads TGTGCCAGCAGCCTCCGGGACGGAGCTGGAAACACCATATATTTT. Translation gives CASSLRDGAGNTIYF.

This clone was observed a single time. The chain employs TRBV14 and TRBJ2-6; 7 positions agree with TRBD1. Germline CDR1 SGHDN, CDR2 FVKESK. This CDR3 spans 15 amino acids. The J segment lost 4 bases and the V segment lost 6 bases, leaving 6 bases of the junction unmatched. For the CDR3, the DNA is TGTGCCAGCAGTTTAACAGGGGCGGGGGCCAACGTCCTGACTTTC. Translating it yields CASSLTGAGANVLTF.

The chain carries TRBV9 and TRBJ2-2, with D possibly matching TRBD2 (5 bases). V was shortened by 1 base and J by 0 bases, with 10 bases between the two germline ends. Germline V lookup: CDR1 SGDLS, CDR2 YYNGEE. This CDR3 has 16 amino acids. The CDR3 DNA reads TGTGCCAGCAGCGTACGTGGCGGGCCGAACACCGGGGAGCTGTTTTTT. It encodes CASSVRGGPNTGELFF. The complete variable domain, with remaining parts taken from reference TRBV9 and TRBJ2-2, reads DSGVTQTPKHLITATGQRVTLRCSPRSGDLSVYWYQQSLDQGLQFLIQYYNGEERAKGNILERFSAQQFPDLHSELNLSSLELGDSALYFCASSVRGGPNTGELFFGEGSRLTVL.

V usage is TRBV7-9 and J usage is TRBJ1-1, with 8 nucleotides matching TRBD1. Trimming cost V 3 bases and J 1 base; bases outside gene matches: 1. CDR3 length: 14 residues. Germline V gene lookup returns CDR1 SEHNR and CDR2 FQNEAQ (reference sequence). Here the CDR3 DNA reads TGTGCCAGCAGCTTCGGGACAGGGAACACTGAAGCTTTCTTT. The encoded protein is CASSFGTGNTEAFF.

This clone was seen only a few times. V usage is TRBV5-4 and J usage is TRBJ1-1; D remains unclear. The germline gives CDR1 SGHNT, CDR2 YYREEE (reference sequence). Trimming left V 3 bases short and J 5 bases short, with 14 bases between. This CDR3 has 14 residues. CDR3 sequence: CASSSRRALTEAFF. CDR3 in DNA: TGTGCCAGCAGCTCCCGGAGGGCCCTAACTGAAGCTTTCTTT.

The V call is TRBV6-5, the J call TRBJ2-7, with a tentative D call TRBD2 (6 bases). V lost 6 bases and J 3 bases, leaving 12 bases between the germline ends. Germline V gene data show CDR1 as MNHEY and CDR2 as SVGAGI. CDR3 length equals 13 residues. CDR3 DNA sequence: TGTGCCAGCAGGACTTCGGGGGTCTACGAGCAGTACTTC. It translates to CASRTSGVYEQYF.

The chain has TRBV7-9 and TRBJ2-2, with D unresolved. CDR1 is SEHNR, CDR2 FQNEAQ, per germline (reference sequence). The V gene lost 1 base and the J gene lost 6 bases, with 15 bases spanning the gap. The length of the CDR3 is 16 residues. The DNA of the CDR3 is TGTGCCAGCAGCTTAGGGGTCACGGGCCTACCCGGGGAGCTGTTTTTT. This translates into CASSLGVTGLPGELFF.

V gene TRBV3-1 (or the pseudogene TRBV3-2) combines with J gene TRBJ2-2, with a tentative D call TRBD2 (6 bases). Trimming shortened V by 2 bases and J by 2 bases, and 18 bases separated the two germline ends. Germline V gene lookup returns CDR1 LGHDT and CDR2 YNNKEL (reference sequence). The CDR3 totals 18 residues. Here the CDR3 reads CASSQPQTGSSNTGELFF. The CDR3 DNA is TGTGCCAGCAGCCAACCCCAGACCGGGAGTAGTAACACCGGGGAGCTGTTTTTT.

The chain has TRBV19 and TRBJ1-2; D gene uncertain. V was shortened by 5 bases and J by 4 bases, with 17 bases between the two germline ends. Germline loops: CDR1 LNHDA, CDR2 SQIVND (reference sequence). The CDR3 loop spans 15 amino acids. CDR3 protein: CASSVTGPEIYGYTF. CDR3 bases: TGTGCCAGTAGTGTGACCGGGCCAGAGATCTATGGCTACACCTTC.

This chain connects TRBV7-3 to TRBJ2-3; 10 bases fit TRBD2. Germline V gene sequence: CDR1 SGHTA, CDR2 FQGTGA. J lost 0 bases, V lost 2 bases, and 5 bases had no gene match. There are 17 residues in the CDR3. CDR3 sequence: CASSLGAGGPSTDTQYF. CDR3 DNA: TGTGCCAGCAGCTTAGGAGCGGGGGGGCCGAGCACAGATACGCAGTATTTT. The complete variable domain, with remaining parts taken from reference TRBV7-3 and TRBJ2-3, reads GAGVSQTPSNKVTEKGKYVELRCDPISGHTALYWYRQSLGQGPEFLIYFQGTGAADDSGLPNDRFFAVRPEGSVSTLKIQRTERGDSAVYLCASSLGAGGPSTDTQYFGPGTRLTVL.

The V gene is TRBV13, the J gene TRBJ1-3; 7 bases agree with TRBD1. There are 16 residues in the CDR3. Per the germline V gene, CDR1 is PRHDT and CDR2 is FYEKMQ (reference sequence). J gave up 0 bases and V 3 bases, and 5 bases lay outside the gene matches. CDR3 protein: CASSLGQLISGNTIYF. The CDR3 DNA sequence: TGTGCCAGCAGCTTGGGACAGCTAATCTCTGGAAACACCATATATTTT.

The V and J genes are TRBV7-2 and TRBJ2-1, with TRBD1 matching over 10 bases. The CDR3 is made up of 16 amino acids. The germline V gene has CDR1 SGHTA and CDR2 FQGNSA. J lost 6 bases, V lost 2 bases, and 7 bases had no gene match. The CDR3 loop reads CASSLSGTGVSNEQFF. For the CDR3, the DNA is TGTGCCAGCAGCTTATCCGGGACAGGGGTTTCCAATGAGCAGTTCTTC.

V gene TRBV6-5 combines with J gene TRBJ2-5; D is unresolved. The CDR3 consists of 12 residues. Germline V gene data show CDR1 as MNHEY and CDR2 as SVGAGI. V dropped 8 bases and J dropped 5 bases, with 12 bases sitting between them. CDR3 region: CASALWYETQYF. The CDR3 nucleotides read TGTGCCAGCGCGTTATGGTATGAGACCCAGTACTTC.

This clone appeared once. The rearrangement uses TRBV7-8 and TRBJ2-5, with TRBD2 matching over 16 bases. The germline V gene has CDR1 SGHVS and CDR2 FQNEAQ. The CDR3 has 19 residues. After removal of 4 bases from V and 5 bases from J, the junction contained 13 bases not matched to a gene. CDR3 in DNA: TGTGCCAGCAGCTCACATAGATTCTCGGGACTAGCGGGGGGGGAGACCCAGTACTTC. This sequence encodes CASSSHRFSGLAGGETQYF.

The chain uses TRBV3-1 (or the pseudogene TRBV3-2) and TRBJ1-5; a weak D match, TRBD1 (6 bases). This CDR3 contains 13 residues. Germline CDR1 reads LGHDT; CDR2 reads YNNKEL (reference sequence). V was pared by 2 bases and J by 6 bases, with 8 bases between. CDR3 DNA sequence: TGTGCCAGCAGCCAAAAACAGGGTCAGCCCCAGCATTTT. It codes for CASSQKQGQPQHF.

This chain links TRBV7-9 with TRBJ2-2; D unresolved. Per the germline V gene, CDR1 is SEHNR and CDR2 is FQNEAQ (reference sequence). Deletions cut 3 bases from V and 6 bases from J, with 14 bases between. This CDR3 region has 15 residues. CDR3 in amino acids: CASSLGLSQPGELFF. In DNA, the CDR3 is TGTGCCAGCAGCTTGGGATTGAGCCAACCCGGGGAGCTGTTTTTT.

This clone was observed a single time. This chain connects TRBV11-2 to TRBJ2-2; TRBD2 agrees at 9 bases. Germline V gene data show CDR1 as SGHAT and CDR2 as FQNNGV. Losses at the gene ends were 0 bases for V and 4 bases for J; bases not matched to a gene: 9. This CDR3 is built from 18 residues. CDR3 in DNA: TGTGCCAGCAGCTTAGACGCCCGAGGACTAGCGATCACCGGGGAGCTGTTTTTT. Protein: CASSLDARGLAITGELFF.

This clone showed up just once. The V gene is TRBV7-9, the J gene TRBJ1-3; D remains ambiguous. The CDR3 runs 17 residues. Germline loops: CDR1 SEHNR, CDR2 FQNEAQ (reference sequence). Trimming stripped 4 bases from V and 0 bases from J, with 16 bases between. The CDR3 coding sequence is TGTGCCAGCAGCTCCGGGATTTGGCAGATCTCTGGAAACACCATATATTTT. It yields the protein CASSSGIWQISGNTIYF.

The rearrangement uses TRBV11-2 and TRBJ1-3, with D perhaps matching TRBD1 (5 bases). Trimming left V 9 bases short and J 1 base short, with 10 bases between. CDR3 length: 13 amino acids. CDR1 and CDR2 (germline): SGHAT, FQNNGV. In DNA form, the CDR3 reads TGTGCCAGTTGCAGGGAGTCTGGAAACACCATATATTTT. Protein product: CASCRESGNTIYF. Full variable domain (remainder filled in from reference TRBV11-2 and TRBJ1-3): EAGVAQSPRYKIIEKRQSVAFWCNPISGHATLYWYQQILGQGPKLLIQFQNNGVVDDSQLPKDRFSAERLKGVDSTLKIQPAKLEDSAVYLCASCRESGNTIYFGEGSWLTVV.

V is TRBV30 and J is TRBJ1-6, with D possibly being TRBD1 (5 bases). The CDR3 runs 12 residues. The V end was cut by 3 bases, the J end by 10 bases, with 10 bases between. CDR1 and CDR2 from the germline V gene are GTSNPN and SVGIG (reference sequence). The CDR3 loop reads CAWRGGGSPLHF. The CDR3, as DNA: TGTGCCTGGAGGGGGGGAGGATCACCCCTCCACTTT.